Listed below are T cell receptor beta chains from one sample, sequenced in a study of OX40 agonist ivuxolimab in advanced cancers. Profiling relied on immunoSEQ multiplex PCR, and the TCRdb table lists in-frame clones only, not all of them. The sample shows about 46,000 clones, 70% to 90% of them seen only once. Sequenced here: CD4+ or CD8+ T cells sorted from blood, sampled in a trial of the OX40 agonist ivuxolimab. The origin of the receptors is an adult with an advanced solid tumor such as melanoma, head and neck, liver or kidney cancer. Each CDR3 is given with its conserved first and last residue. Each record gives: J gene, clone size, V gene, CDR3 protein. Clone sizes are given selectively: once, few, many, or a class where the clone is expanded.

J gene: TRBJ2-3; clone size: .; V gene: TRBV7-6; CDR3 protein: CASSLAGQGLGGDTQYF
J gene: TRBJ1-1; clone size: once; V gene: TRBV5-5; CDR3 protein: CASSLVRGNTEAFF
J gene: TRBJ1-2; clone size: .; V gene: TRBV7-9; CDR3 protein: CASSLDGYTF
J gene: TRBJ1-3; clone size: .; V gene: TRBV6-6; CDR3 protein: CASSLSSGNTIYF
J gene: TRBJ1-5; clone size: once; V gene: TRBV19; CDR3 protein: CASRARGNQPQHF
J gene: TRBJ2-7; clone size: few; V gene: TRBV7-9; CDR3 protein: CASSRWDREYEQYF
J gene: TRBJ2-2; clone size: .; V gene: TRBV6-6; CDR3 protein: CASRDGELFF
J gene: TRBJ2-7; clone size: .; V gene: TRBV5-4; CDR3 protein: CASSRAGTGPSYEQYF
J gene: TRBJ2-1; clone size: .; V gene: TRBV13; CDR3 protein: CASSLGGGNEQFF
J gene: TRBJ1-4; clone size: .; V gene: TRBV6-6; CDR3 protein: CASINQRTTNEKLFF
J gene: TRBJ2-1; clone size: .; V gene: TRBV28; CDR3 protein: CASANAGGFNEQFF
J gene: TRBJ2-3; clone size: .; V gene: TRBV9; CDR3 protein: CASTGGGPHTDTQYF
J gene: TRBJ2-1; clone size: .; V gene: TRBV27; CDR3 protein: CASSLGTGGRNEQFF
J gene: TRBJ2-7; clone size: .; V gene: TRBV2; CDR3 protein: CASSDRGQDYEQYF
J gene: TRBJ2-5; clone size: .; V gene: TRBV27; CDR3 protein: CASSFSAGGPRGETQYF
J gene: TRBJ1-4; clone size: .; V gene: TRBV7-6; CDR3 protein: CASSLAPGYPSTNEKLFF
J gene: TRBJ1-4; clone size: once; V gene: TRBV7-9; CDR3 protein: CASSFGQMVEKLFF
J gene: TRBJ2-3; clone size: once; V gene: TRBV15; CDR3 protein: CATSPAGGLQDTQYF
J gene: TRBJ2-1; clone size: .; V gene: TRBV13; CDR3 protein: CASSARTGGWSDEQFF
J gene: TRBJ1-6; clone size: .; V gene: TRBV4-1; CDR3 protein: CASSPGQGESPLHF
J gene: TRBJ1-1; clone size: .; V gene: TRBV6-5; CDR3 protein: CASSTNLEAFF
J gene: TRBJ2-1; clone size: .; V gene: TRBV9; CDR3 protein: CASSVVSGNEQFF
J gene: TRBJ2-3; clone size: .; V gene: TRBV7-6; CDR3 protein: CASSLSDGRTPLDTQYF
J gene: TRBJ2-3; clone size: .; V gene: TRBV9; CDR3 protein: CASSAADAGWDTDTQYF
J gene: TRBJ2-7; clone size: .; V gene: TRBV16; CDR3 protein: CASSRGQGVTYEQYF
J gene: TRBJ1-1; clone size: .; V gene: TRBV6-5; CDR3 protein: CASSYSGQGEAFF
J gene: TRBJ2-1; clone size: .; V gene: TRBV27; CDR3 protein: CASSLWGQMYNEQFF
J gene: TRBJ2-1; clone size: .; V gene: TRBV5-1; CDR3 protein: CASSLVVGASYNEQFF
J gene: TRBJ2-6; clone size: .; V gene: TRBV7-9; CDR3 protein: CASSPGRGSGANVLTF
J gene: TRBJ2-1; clone size: .; V gene: TRBV4-2; CDR3 protein: CASSQTTGHEQFF
J gene: TRBJ2-7; clone size: .; V gene: TRBV11-1; CDR3 protein: CAVTQGYEQYF
J gene: TRBJ2-7; clone size: .; V gene: TRBV7-8; CDR3 protein: CATAGQGGPSYEQYF
J gene: TRBJ1-6; clone size: .; V gene: TRBV9; CDR3 protein: CASSVQPGETHSPLHF
J gene: TRBJ2-7; clone size: .; V gene: TRBV10-3; CDR3 protein: CAISEGRGYEEQYF
J gene: TRBJ1-1; clone size: .; V gene: TRBV7-6; CDR3 protein: CASSPRQGQNTEAFF
J gene: TRBJ1-5; clone size: few; V gene: TRBV30; CDR3 protein: CAWSVDSGFTQPQHF
J gene: TRBJ2-2; clone size: once; V gene: TRBV28; CDR3 protein: CASSLYGFGAVGGELFF
J gene: TRBJ1-4; clone size: .; V gene: TRBV30; CDR3 protein: CAWSVIREKLFF
J gene: TRBJ2-1; clone size: .; V gene: TRBV11-3; CDR3 protein: CASSMGLENEQFF
J gene: TRBJ1-5; clone size: few; V gene: TRBV19; CDR3 protein: CASSTWTDNQPQHF
J gene: TRBJ2-7; clone size: .; V gene: TRBV5-5; CDR3 protein: CASSLEYEGRDEQYF
J gene: TRBJ1-4; clone size: .; V gene: TRBV10-3; CDR3 protein: CAIGTNAEKLFF
J gene: TRBJ2-1; clone size: medium-sized; V gene: TRBV28; CDR3 protein: CASSSRVAAANEQFF
J gene: TRBJ2-7; clone size: .; V gene: TRBV15; CDR3 protein: CATSDQRSYEQYF
J gene: TRBJ2-5; clone size: .; V gene: TRBV6-1; CDR3 protein: CASSAGTGLLGETQYF
J gene: .; clone size: .; V gene: TRBV4-3; CDR3 protein: CASSPGLAVQETQYF
J gene: TRBJ2-2; clone size: few; V gene: TRBV6-1; CDR3 protein: CASSAGETGELFF
J gene: TRBJ2-7; clone size: once; V gene: TRBV27; CDR3 protein: CASSLGYSYEQYF
J gene: TRBJ1-5; clone size: .; V gene: TRBV19; CDR3 protein: CASSILGGQKPQHF
J gene: TRBJ2-5; clone size: .; V gene: TRBV13; CDR3 protein: CASSPGLASQETQYF
J gene: TRBJ2-5; clone size: .; V gene: TRBV13; CDR3 protein: CASSFGLAGGPSLKETQYF
J gene: TRBJ2-1; clone size: .; V gene: TRBV27; CDR3 protein: CASSHGNEQFF